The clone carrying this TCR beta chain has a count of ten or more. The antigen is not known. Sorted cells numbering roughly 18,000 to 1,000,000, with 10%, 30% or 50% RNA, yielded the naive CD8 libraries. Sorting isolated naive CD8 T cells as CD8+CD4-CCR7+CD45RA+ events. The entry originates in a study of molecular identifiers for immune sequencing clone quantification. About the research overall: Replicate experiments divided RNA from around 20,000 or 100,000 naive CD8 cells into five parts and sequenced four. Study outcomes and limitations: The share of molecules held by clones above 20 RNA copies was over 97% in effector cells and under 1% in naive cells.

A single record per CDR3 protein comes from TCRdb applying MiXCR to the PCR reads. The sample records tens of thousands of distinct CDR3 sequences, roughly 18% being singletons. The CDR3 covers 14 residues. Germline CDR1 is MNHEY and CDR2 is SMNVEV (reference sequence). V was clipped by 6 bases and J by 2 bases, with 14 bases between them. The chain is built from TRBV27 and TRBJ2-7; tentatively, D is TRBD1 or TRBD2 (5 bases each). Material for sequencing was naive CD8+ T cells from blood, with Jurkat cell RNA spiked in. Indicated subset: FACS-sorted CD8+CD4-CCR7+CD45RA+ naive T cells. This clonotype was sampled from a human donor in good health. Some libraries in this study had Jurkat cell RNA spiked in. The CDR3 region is CASSTGTATYEQYF. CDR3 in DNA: TGTGCCAGCAGCACCGGGACGGCTACCTACGAGCAGTACTTC.